The rows below give T cell receptor beta chains drawn from one sample of a study of cytomegalovirus exposure and HLA in healthy donors. Sequencing used immunoSEQ multiplex PCR; TCRdb keeps in-frame clones, though not all of them. The sample has some 150,000 clones; over 80% are singletons. Specimen: PBMCs. These receptors originate from a woman aged 18 to 35 in good health and CMV-seronegative. Each CDR3 is given with its conserved first and last residue. A D gene is named only where the DNA matches it firmly. Only part of the rows carry a size: once, few, many, or a class if the clone is expanded.

>TRBD2|TRBJ2-1|TRBV30|-
TGTGCCTGGAGAACTAGCGGGGGCTCTGGGGATGAGCAGTTCTTC
CAWRTSGGSGDEQFF
>-|TRBJ2-1|TRBV6-6|-
TGTGCCAGCAGTAGACAGTCCTACAATGAGCAGTTCTTC
CASSRQSYNEQFF
>TRBD2|TRBJ2-2|TRBV7-3|-
TGTGCCAGCAGCCCTGCGGGGGCCGGGGAGCTGTTTTTT
CASSPAGAGELFF
>-|TRBJ1-1|TRBV27|-
TGTGCCAGCAGTTTTGCGGAGGTCGCTGAAGCTTTCTTT
CASSFAEVAEAFF
>TRBD1|TRBJ2-2|TRBV6-1|-
TGTGCCAGCAGTCGTCGGACAGGGAACACCGGGGAGCTGTTTTTT
CASSRRTGNTGELFF
>TRBD2|TRBJ2-3|TRBV2|-
TGTGCCAGCAGTCGGGGCGCTAGCGGGGGACCAGATACGCAGTATTTT
CASSRGASGGPDTQYF
>-|TRBJ2-3|TRBV7-9|-
TGTGCCAGCACCGCAGGAGGGCTCACAGATACGCAGTATTTT
CASTAGGLTDTQYF
>-|TRBJ1-2|TRBV9|-
TGTGCCAGCAGCGTAGGGCAGGGAATAGGTGGCTACACCTTC
CASSVGQGIGGYTF
>TRBD1|TRBJ1-2|TRBV30|-
TGTGCCTGGACCCAACGGGGACAGGGGGGGACTAACTATGGCTACACCTTC
CAWTQRGQGGTNYGYTF
>-|TRBJ1-1|TRBV27|-
TGTGCCAGCAGTTTAAGGGGTGGGACTGAAGCTTTCTTT
CASSLRGGTEAFF
>TRBD1|TRBJ2-7|TRBV28|-
TGTGCCAGCACCTACCTCGAACAGGGGACCTACGAGCAGTACTTC
CASTYLEQGTYEQYF
>TRBD1|TRBJ1-5|TRBV2|few
TGTGCCAGCACCCGGGACAGGTATAGCAATCAGCCCCAGCATTTT
CASTRDRYSNQPQHF
>-|TRBJ2-2|TRBV28|-
TGTGCCAGCAGTTTAGGAAGGGGGTCAGGGGCCGGGGAGCTGTTTTTT
CASSLGRGSGAGELFF
>-|TRBJ1-2|TRBV4-1|-
TGCGCCAGCAGCCACCCCGGGGGGCGACAGAACTATGGCTACACCTTC
CASSHPGGRQNYGYTF
>-|TRBJ1-2|TRBV7-6|-
TGTGCCAGCAGCTTATTCGCACGCGGGAGGGGCGCTAACTATGGCTACACCTTC
CASSLFARGRGANYGYTF
>-|TRBJ1-3|TRBV9|-
TGTGCCAGCAGCGTAGGTCAGGCCAGCTCTGGAAACACCATATATTTT
CASSVGQASSGNTIYF
>TRBD1|TRBJ1-6|TRBV4-1|-
TGCGCCAGCAGCCAGCCGTTCAGGACAGGGGTAGTATCACCCCTCCACTTT
CASSQPFRTGVVSPLHF
>-|TRBJ1-2|TRBV9|-
TGTGCCAGCAGCGTAGGAGCGGAGACCTCCTATGGCTACACCTTC
CASSVGAETSYGYTF
>TRBD1|TRBJ2-5|TRBV2|-
TGTGCCAGCAGTGAGGGACAGGGAGGGTTGGGGACCCAGTACTTC
CASSEGQGGLGTQYF
>-|TRBJ1-2|TRBV19|-
TGTGCCAGTAGTTCAAGGACAGACTATTATGGCTACACCTTC
CASSSRTDYYGYTF
>-|TRBJ1-2|TRBV5-4|-
TGTGCCAGCAGCTTGGTAGGGGATGAACGCTACACCTTC
CASSLVGDERYTF
>TRBD2|TRBJ2-7|TRBV7-9|-
TGTGCCAGCAGCACGGGACTAGCGGTGAGGCTCGACCTGATAGAGCAGTACTTC
CASSTGLAVRLDLIEQYF
>TRBD2|TRBJ2-3|TRBV2|once
TGTGCCAGCAAGCTTGATAGCGGGGGTGCGGATACGCAGTATTTT
CASKLDSGGADTQYF
>-|TRBJ2-2|TRBV7-9|-
TGTGCCAGCAGCTTTTTACGGTCCGGGGAGCTGTTTTTT
CASSFLRSGELFF
>-|TRBJ1-2|TRBV29-1|-
TGCAGCGTTGAACGGGGGGGGAATGGCTACACCTTC
CSVERGGNGYTF
>-|TRBJ1-2|TRBV10-2|-
TGCGCCAGCCTATCCGGACAGACGACATATGGCTACACCTTC
CASLSGQTTYGYTF
>-|TRBJ1-1|TRBV4-1|-
TGCGCCAGCAGCCAACCGACAGAGAACACTGAAGCTTTCTTT
CASSQPTENTEAFF
>-|TRBJ1-4|TRBV11-3|-
TGTGCCAGCAGCTCCCCTCGGGCAACTAATGAAAAACTGTTTTTT
CASSSPRATNEKLFF
>-|TRBJ2-5|TRBV5-1|-
TGCGCCAGCAGCTTGGAGGGGGGGATAGAGACCCAGTACTTC
CASSLEGGIETQYF
>-|TRBJ2-1|TRBV15|-
TGTGCCACCAGCAGAGACAGGGAATCCTACAATGAGCAGTTCTTC
CATSRDRESYNEQFF
>-|TRBJ1-1|TRBV2|-
TGTGCCAGCAGTAAAAGAACGGTCCCCCCGGAAGCTTTCTTT
CASSKRTVPPEAFF
>-|TRBJ2-1|TRBV9|-
TGTGCCAGCAGCCTCCAACAGTACAATGAGCAGTTCTTC
CASSLQQYNEQFF
>TRBD1|TRBJ2-1|TRBV2|-
TGTGCCAGCAGCGTGGACAGGAATTCGGCCTACAATGAGCAGTTCTTC
CASSVDRNSAYNEQFF
>-|TRBJ1-1|TRBV5-4|-
TGTGCCAGCAGCCTTGGGGGAACAGGGAGAACTGAAGCTTTCTTT
CASSLGGTGRTEAFF
>-|TRBJ2-7|TRBV28|-
TGTGCCAGCAGCCCTTATTCCTTCTACGAGCAGTACTTC
CASSPYSFYEQYF
>-|TRBJ2-5|TRBV7-3|-
TGTGCCAGCAGCGAAGGAGTGTCGCGGCAAGAGACCCAGTACTTC
CASSEGVSRQETQYF
>-|TRBJ2-2|TRBV28|-
TGTGCCAGCAGTTTACTCCAGGTGAACACCGGGGAGCTGTTTTTT
CASSLLQVNTGELFF
>TRBD1|TRBJ1-2|TRBV5-4|-
TGTGCCAGCAGCGAGGGGGCCTTGAGCTACACCTTC
CASSEGALSYTF
>TRBD1|TRBJ2-7|TRBV5-1|few
TGCGCCAGCAGCTTGGGACAGGGGCGAGGGTACGAGCAGTACTTC
CASSLGQGRGYEQYF
>TRBD1|TRBJ1-6|TRBV11-2|-
TGTGCCAGCAGCTTAGGACAGGGGACCTATAATTCACCCCTCCACTTT
CASSLGQGTYNSPLHF
>TRBD1|TRBJ1-2|TRBV5-6|few
TGTGCCAGCAGCTTGAACCTATTAACAGGGGTCTTCTATGGCTACACCTTC
CASSLNLLTGVFYGYTF
>-|TRBJ1-1|TRBV11-2|once
TGTGCCAGCAGCTTAGATCTCACTGAAGCTTTCTTT
CASSLDLTEAFF
>-|TRBJ1-4|TRBV4-2|-
TGTGCCAGCAGCCAAGATTTCGGGTCCAAGAATGAAAAACTGTTTTTT
CASSQDFGSKNEKLFF
>-|TRBJ1-1|TRBV4-1|-
TGCGCCAGCAGCCAAGGGTCCTATCTTAACACTGAAGCTTTCTTT
CASSQGSYLNTEAFF
>TRBD2|TRBJ2-4|TRBV4-2|-
TGTGCCAGCAGCCAAGGGACTAGCGGGGGGGCGGCGGCCAAAAACATTCAGTACTTC
CASSQGTSGGAAAKNIQYF
>TRBD1|TRBJ2-7|TRBV7-9|-
TGTGCCAGCAGCTTAGTAGGGACAGGGTCCCACGAGCAGTACTTC
CASSLVGTGSHEQYF
>-|TRBJ1-6|TRBV19|few
TGTGCCAGTAGAGATAGGGGTTCCTATAATTCACCCCTCCACTTT
CASRDRGSYNSPLHF
>TRBD1|TRBJ1-4|TRBV18|-
TGTGCCAGCTCACCTCGACAGGGGGAAAAACTGTTTTTT
CASSPRQGEKLFF
>-|TRBJ1-5|TRBV6-5|-
TGTGCCACCAAGGGGATGGGCAATCAGCCCCAGCATTTT
CATKGMGNQPQHF